Listed here are 29 T cell receptor beta chains from one sample, sequenced in a study of blood T cell repertoires in COVID-19. Some clones are missing from TCRdb's copy, which holds only in-frame ones; the method was immunoSEQ multiplex PCR. Of roughly 440,000 clones in the sample, about nine tenths were seen once. The sample taken for sequencing was peripheral blood. These receptor sequences come from a woman aged 50 to 60 with COVID-19, enrolled during active disease.

The chain is built from TRBV28 and TRBJ2-3; 9 bases line up with TRBD2. The CDR3 spans 17 residues. J was trimmed by 3 bases and V by 4 bases; bases with no gene match: 11. Per the germline V gene, CDR1 is MDHEN and CDR2 is SYDVKM. The DNA for the CDR3 is TGTGCCAGCAGTTCCACAGGGAGAGCGGGGGGAACAGATACGCAGTATTTT. It encodes CASSSTGRAGGTDTQYF.

This clone has only one observation. The CDR3 loop reads CASSDGYEQFF. CDR3 sequence (DNA): TGCGCCAGCAGTGACGGGTATGAGCAGTTCTTC. This rearrangement joins TRBV10-1 to TRBJ2-1, with D uncertain. Germline V lookup: CDR1 WNHNN, CDR2 SYGVQD (reference sequence). The CDR3 runs 11 residues. V was pared by 3 bases and J by 8 bases, with 5 bases between.

The chain links TRBV13 to TRBJ1-5; unclear D gene. The V end was cut by 5 bases, the J end by 1 base, with 18 bases between. CDR1 is PRHDT and CDR2 is FYEKMQ in the germline V gene (reference sequence). This CDR3 region has 17 residues. CDR3 residues: CASSRGAGIRSNQPQHF. The CDR3 DNA sequence: TGTGCCAGCAGCCGGGGAGCCGGGATTCGGAGCAATCAGCCCCAGCATTTT.

The chain combines TRBV27 with TRBJ2-7, with D possibly TRBD1 on 6 matching bases. Trimming stripped 2 bases from V and 4 bases from J, with 12 bases between. Germline assignment: CDR1 MNHEY and CDR2 SMNVEV (reference sequence). The CDR3 loop spans 14 amino acids. The CDR3, as DNA: TGTGCCAGCAGTTTAAACAGGGTGCAATACGAGCAGTACTTC. Translation: CASSLNRVQYEQYF.

The chain combines TRBV7-9 with TRBJ2-2; possibly TRBD2 for D (6 bases). Trimming removed 5 bases at V and 2 bases at J, with 15 bases between. The CDR3 extends over 16 amino acids. Germline V lookup: CDR1 SEHNR, CDR2 FQNEAQ (reference sequence). CDR3 in amino acids: CASSRRGGLNTGELFF. CDR3 sequence (DNA): TGTGCCAGCAGCCGAAGGGGAGGACTAAACACCGGGGAGCTGTTTTTT. Full variable domain (missing parts from reference TRBV7-9 and TRBJ2-2): DTGVSQNPRHKITKRGQNVTFRCDPISEHNRLYWYRQTLGQGPEFLTYFQNEAQLEKSRLLSDRFSAERPKGSFSTLEIQRTEQGDSAMYLCASSRRGGLNTGELFFGEGSRLTVL.

The chain is built from TRBV19 and TRBJ1-6; D gene unclear. Germline V lookup: CDR1 LNHDA, CDR2 SQIVND (reference sequence). The CDR3 length is 14 residues. Between the trimmed V and J ends, which lost 5 bases and 7 bases, there was a span of 12 bases. CDR3 residues: CASSLSGGNSPLHF. As DNA, the CDR3 is TGTGCCAGTAGTCTAAGTGGCGGGAATTCACCCCTCCACTTT.

The chain has TRBV3-1 (or the pseudogene TRBV3-2) and TRBJ1-4; D ambiguous. The CDR3 has 15 amino acids. V was clipped by 3 bases and J by 7 bases, with 15 bases between them. Germline CDR1 is LGHDT and CDR2 is YNNKEL (reference sequence). The CDR3 DNA reads as TGTGCCAGCAGCCATAACGGTCGAGGAATTGAAAAACTGTTTTTT. It is translated as CASSHNGRGIEKLFF.

This clone was detected only once. The V and J genes are TRBV2 and TRBJ1-2, with no clear D. The CDR3 is made up of 13 amino acids. The germline CDR1 and CDR2 sequences are SNHLY and FYNNEI. V lost 3 bases to trimming and J lost 0 bases, with 5 bases between them. CDR3 DNA sequence: TGTGCCAGCAGTGAGCGGCCTAACTATGGCTACACCTTC. As protein: CASSERPNYGYTF.

This chain uses TRBV15 with TRBJ1-5, with TRBD1 identical over 7 bases. This CDR3 has 16 residues. The junction had 9 bases not matched to a gene; V was cut back by 5 bases and J by 2 bases. Germline-derived CDR1 and CDR2 are LNHNV and YYDKDF (reference sequence). The CDR3 DNA reads TGTGCCACCAGCGCTGGACGACAGGGCGGCAATCAGCCCCAGCATTTT. Amino acids: CATSAGRQGGNQPQHF.

The CDR3 reads CASTRAGFTDTQYF. The CDR3 coding sequence is TGTGCCAGCACAAGAGCGGGGTTCACAGATACGCAGTATTTT. The J gene is TRBJ2-3, the V gene TRBV11-2; 7 bases align to TRBD2. Germline CDR1 and CDR2: SGHAT and FQNNGV. The CDR3 has 14 amino acids. V lost 7 bases, J lost 2 bases, and 6 bases stayed unmatched.

This clone came up a few times. Different DNA sequences within this sample yield the same CDR3. This chain connects TRBV28 to TRBJ1-1; D gene uncertain. The V end was cut by 7 bases, the J end by 1 base, with 4 bases between. Germline CDR1 MDHEN, CDR2 SYDVKM. CDR3 length: 11 residues. Here the CDR3 DNA reads TGTGCCAGCACCTCGAACACTGAAGCTTTCTTT. It is translated as CASTSNTEAFF.

J is TRBJ2-7 and V is TRBV7-6; D is unresolved. V was shortened by 5 bases and J by 0 bases, with 14 bases between the two germline ends. Germline V gives CDR1 SGHVS, CDR2 FNYEAQ. This CDR3 contains 15 residues. The CDR3 sequence: CASSGPASSSYEQYF. For the CDR3, the DNA is TGTGCCAGCAGCGGGCCCGCCTCGAGCTCCTACGAGCAGTACTTC.

In this sample, this clone turned up once. The chain links TRBV4-1 to TRBJ1-4; TRBD1 is a possible D gene (5 bases). This CDR3 has 16 residues. Germline loops: CDR1 MGHRA, CDR2 YSYEKL. Between the trimmed V and J ends, which lost 1 base and 5 bases, there was a span of 14 bases. The CDR3 DNA is TGCGCCAGCAGCCAAGTTCTCAGGGAATGGAATGAAAAACTGTTTTTT. It encodes CASSQVLREWNEKLFF.

For the CDR3, the DNA is TGTGCCAGCAGCTTAGATGGAGGTCAGCCCCAGCATTTT. This encodes CASSLDGGQPQHF. The V and J genes are TRBV11-2 and TRBJ1-5; D not certain. Germline V gene lookup returns CDR1 SGHAT and CDR2 FQNNGV. This CDR3 spans 13 amino acids. The V and J ends lost 0 bases and 6 bases respectively, with 6 bases between them.

The V gene is TRBV14, the J gene TRBJ1-6; D is undetermined. The CDR3 totals 15 residues. Looked up from germline, CDR1 is SGHDN and CDR2 is FVKESK. Trimming removed 0 bases at V and 10 bases at J, with 13 bases between. CDR3 nucleotide sequence: TGTGCCAGCAGCCAAGATGTGGTGACTAGGTCACCCCTCCACTTT. Its protein is CASSQDVVTRSPLHF.

The rearrangement uses TRBV30 and TRBJ2-3; D gene unclear. This CDR3 has 12 residues. V was shortened by 2 bases and J by 5 bases, with 8 bases between the two germline ends. Germline CDR1 GTSNPN, CDR2 SVGIG (reference sequence). CDR3 protein: CAWSTSGDTQYF. In nucleotides, the CDR3 is TGTGCCTGGAGTACTTCTGGAGATACGCAGTATTTT.

This chain links TRBV6-5 with TRBJ1-1; 8 bases are a match to TRBD1. V was clipped by 5 bases and J by 1 base; unmatched bases: 6. There are 15 residues in the CDR3. Germline values: CDR1 MNHEY, CDR2 SVGAGI. Written as DNA, the CDR3 is TGTGCCAGCAGTCCCCCCGGGACAGGGAACACTGAAGCTTTCTTT. Translating it yields CASSPPGTGNTEAFF.

Here the CDR3 reads CASSLTSGGRNEQFF. The CDR3 bases are TGCGCCAGCAGCCTGACTAGCGGGGGTCGGAATGAGCAGTTCTTC. The V and J genes are TRBV5-1 and TRBJ2-1, with 12 positions matching TRBD2. The CDR3 is made up of 15 amino acids. Germline V gene lookup returns CDR1 SGHRS and CDR2 YFSETQ. V shed 4 bases and J 7 bases; nucleotides not matched to a gene: 6. Looking up the rest from reference TRBV5-1 and TRBJ2-1 gives the full variable domain: KAGVTQTPRYLIKTRGQQVTLSCSPISGHRSVSWYQQTPGQGLQFLFEYFSETQRNKGNFPGRFSGRQFSNSRSEMNVSTLELGDSALYLCASSLTSGGRNEQFFGPGTRLTVL.

The V gene is TRBV5-6, the J gene TRBJ2-7; perhaps TRBD2 as D (6 bases). The CDR3 loop spans 14 amino acids. The germline V gene encodes CDR1 SGHDT and CDR2 YYEEEE. V was pared by 4 bases and J by 6 bases, with 17 bases between. CDR3 nucleotide sequence: TGTGCCAGCAGCCACGGGGTAGGGACTCGCGAGCAGTACTTC. Protein: CASSHGVGTREQYF.

The V and J genes are TRBV28 and TRBJ2-7; D is unclear. Trimming removed 2 bases at V and 4 bases at J, with 6 bases between. This CDR3 has 12 residues. Germline V gene lookup returns CDR1 MDHEN and CDR2 SYDVKM. This CDR3 is CASSLASYEQYF. The DNA of the CDR3 is TGTGCCAGCAGTTTAGCCAGTTACGAGCAGTACTTC.

This sequence joins TRBV10-1 and TRBJ2-2; TRBD1 matches 8 bases. This CDR3 comprises 18 residues. From germline, CDR1 is WNHNN and CDR2 SYGVQD (reference sequence). V was pared by 4 bases and J by 3 bases, with 13 bases of the junction left unmatched. DNA of the CDR3: TGCGCCAGCAGTGTTGATAGGGACAGGAGGTTGGACACCGGGGAGCTGTTTTTT. It codes for CASSVDRDRRLDTGELFF.

CDR3 protein: CASSFTDRNTEAFF. The CDR3 nucleotides read TGTGCCAGCAGTTTCACGGACAGGAATACTGAAGCTTTCTTT. The chain combines TRBV27 with TRBJ1-1; TRBD1 agrees at 7 bases. Germline CDR1 is MNHEY and CDR2 is SMNVEV (reference sequence). The CDR3 has 14 residues. V shed 3 bases and J 5 bases; nucleotides not matched to a gene: 6.

The chain carries TRBV30 and TRBJ1-4, with D tentatively TRBD1 (6 bases). Per the germline V gene, CDR1 is GTSNPN and CDR2 is SVGIG (reference sequence). V was clipped by 4 bases and J by 0 bases, with 12 bases between them. This CDR3 is built from 15 residues. The CDR3 bases are TGTGCCTGGAACACAGGGATTACAACTAATGAAAAACTGTTTTTT. It yields the protein CAWNTGITTNEKLFF.

A few counts support this clone. The chain joins TRBV18 to TRBJ1-4; D ambiguous. Germline values: CDR1 KGHSH, CDR2 LQKENI. Trimming removed 6 bases at V and 7 bases at J, with 6 bases between. This CDR3 has 11 amino acids. This CDR3 reads CASSEGEKLFF. As DNA, the CDR3 is TGTGCCAGCTCCGAGGGTGAAAAACTGTTTTTT.

The chain recombines TRBV3-1 (or the pseudogene TRBV3-2) with TRBJ1-6, with D tentatively TRBD1 (5 bases). This CDR3 comprises 15 residues. Germline assignment: CDR1 LGHDT and CDR2 YNNKEL (reference sequence). V was cut by 5 bases and J by 8 bases, with 16 bases left in between. CDR3 amino acids: CASSETAGGDSPLHF. CDR3 sequence (DNA): TGTGCCAGCAGCGAGACTGCGGGAGGGGATTCACCCCTCCACTTT.

The chain combines TRBV19 with TRBJ1-1; maybe TRBD1 (5 bases). V shed 3 bases and J shed 0 bases, with 17 bases lying between them. This CDR3 has 17 amino acids. Germline V gene data show CDR1 as LNHDA and CDR2 as SQIVND (reference sequence). The CDR3 here is CASSIPKPTAMNTEAFF. Written as DNA, the CDR3 is TGTGCCAGTAGTATCCCCAAGCCGACAGCGATGAACACTGAAGCTTTCTTT.

This chain uses TRBV6-5 with TRBJ2-7, with 7 bases that match TRBD1. Trimming at V came to 4 bases and at J to 3 bases, leaving 9 bases not matched to a gene. The CDR3 is 15 amino acids. Germline V CDR1 and CDR2: MNHEY, SVGAGI. The CDR3 region is CASSSTTPGGYEQYF. The CDR3 DNA sequence: TGTGCCAGCAGTTCTACCACGCCAGGGGGCTACGAGCAGTACTTC.

CDR3 region: CASKNLPGQGNNEQFF. DNA for the CDR3: TGTGCCAGCAAAAATCTACCGGGACAGGGGAACAATGAGCAGTTCTTC. The rearrangement joins TRBV11-2 to TRBJ2-1; 10 bases align to TRBD1. The CDR3 is made up of 16 amino acids. In germline, CDR1 is SGHAT, CDR2 FQNNGV. The V and J ends lost 7 bases and 5 bases, in that order; junction bases with no gene match: 11.

The chain employs TRBV9 and TRBJ2-5, with TRBD2 matching 9 bases. The length of the CDR3 is 15 residues. Losses at the gene ends were 3 bases for V and 5 bases for J; bases not matched to a gene: 8. Germline lookup yields CDR1 SGDLS and CDR2 YYNGEE. CDR3 amino acids: CASSGTGTSKETQYF. In DNA, the CDR3 is TGTGCCAGCAGCGGGACCGGGACTAGCAAGGAGACCCAGTACTTC.